The 21 T cell receptor beta chains below come from one sample, sequenced in a study of cytomegalovirus exposure and HLA in healthy donors. 60 Vbeta and 13 Jbeta primers were used in PCR. Clones were read by immunoSEQ multiplex PCR, and TCRdb kept only the in-frame ones, dropping some. The table lists over 100,000 clones, about 76% of them singletons. Sequenced material: PBMCs. The receptors come from a man aged 35-49 years in good health and CMV-seropositive.

V and J are TRBV6-5 and TRBJ2-1; 7 bases align to TRBD1. The CDR3 spans 15 residues. CDR1 and CDR2 (germline): MNHEY, SVGAGI. J lost 2 bases, V lost 6 bases, and 7 bases had no gene match. The CDR3 DNA reads TGTGCCAGCAGGACGGACAGGATAACCTACAATGAGCAGTTCTTC. This gives the protein CASRTDRITYNEQFF.

This clone was seen a few times. This chain links TRBV7-8 with TRBJ1-1, with D maybe TRBD1 (5 bases). CDR3 size: 16 residues. Trimming cost V 6 bases and J 3 bases, with 20 bases left between them. Germline V gene sequence: CDR1 SGHVS, CDR2 FQNEAQ. In DNA, the CDR3 is TGTGCCAGCAGTCGCCACGGGAGGCGGGGGGACACTGAAGCTTTCTTT. This translates into CASSRHGRRGDTEAFF.

The gene calls are TRBV9 and TRBJ2-1; D possibly corresponds to TRBD1 (5 bases). CDR3 length: 15 amino acids. Trimming took off 0 bases at V and 5 bases at J, with 12 bases between the two ends. Germline lookup yields CDR1 SGDLS and CDR2 YYNGEE. The CDR3 is CASSVAGLSNNEQFF. CDR3 bases: TGTGCCAGCAGCGTAGCAGGGCTGAGCAACAATGAGCAGTTCTTC. The full variable domain, in which reference TRBV9 and TRBJ2-1 provide the parts outside the CDR3, is DSGVTQTPKHLITATGQRVTLRCSPRSGDLSVYWYQQSLDQGLQFLIQYYNGEERAKGNILERFSAQQFPDLHSELNLSSLELGDSALYFCASSVAGLSNNEQFFGPGTRLTVL.

The DNA for the CDR3 is TGTGCCAGCAGCCCCGGGGGGGCAGGAGGAAACACCATATATTTT. This translates into CASSPGGAGGNTIYF. The V and J genes are TRBV6-6 and TRBJ1-3; maybe TRBD1 (6 bases). Looked up from germline, CDR1 is MNHNY and CDR2 is SVGAGI (reference sequence). The CDR3 has 15 amino acids. V dropped 6 bases and J dropped 4 bases, with 16 bases sitting between them.

The V call is TRBV11-2, the J call TRBJ2-5; 8 bases line up with TRBD1. The CDR3 is 16 residues long. Germline CDR1 and CDR2: SGHAT and FQNNGV. J was trimmed by 4 bases and V by 6 bases; bases with no gene match: 13. This CDR3 reads CASSYARQGARETQYF. The CDR3 DNA reads as TGTGCCAGCAGTTACGCGAGGCAGGGGGCTAGAGAGACCCAGTACTTC.

The V gene is TRBV5-1, the J gene TRBJ1-1, with TRBD1 matching 7 bases. J was trimmed by 3 bases and V by 4 bases; bases with no gene match: 6. The CDR3 length is 14 residues. From germline, CDR1 is SGHRS and CDR2 YFSETQ. CDR3 coding DNA: TGCGCCAGCAGCCTCGGGGACAGCTACACTGAAGCTTTCTTT. Translation gives CASSLGDSYTEAFF. The whole variable domain, remainder taken from reference TRBV5-1 and TRBJ1-1, is KAGVTQTPRYLIKTRGQQVTLSCSPISGHRSVSWYQQTPGQGLQFLFEYFSETQRNKGNFPGRFSGRQFSNSRSEMNVSTLELGDSALYLCASSLGDSYTEAFFGQGTRLTVV.

The V gene is TRBV9, the J gene TRBJ2-2, with 10 positions matching TRBD2. Unmatched junction bases numbered 2, after V lost 5 bases and J lost 1 base. The CDR3 runs to 15 residues. Germline assignment: CDR1 SGDLS and CDR2 YYNGEE. Here the CDR3 reads CASRRLAGNTGELFF. The CDR3 DNA reads TGTGCCAGCAGGCGACTAGCGGGGAACACCGGGGAGCTGTTTTTT.

The chain has TRBV18 and TRBJ1-2, with D maybe TRBD1 (6 bases). The length of the CDR3 is 13 residues. The germline V and J ends were trimmed by 5 bases and 4 bases, with 11 bases remaining between them. Germline CDR1 reads KGHSH; CDR2 reads LQKENI. CDR3 amino acids: CASSTGSGYGYTF. CDR3 DNA: TGTGCCAGCTCAACAGGGAGTGGCTATGGCTACACCTTC. Full variable domain (rest looked up from reference TRBV18 and TRBJ1-2): NAGVMQNPRHLVRRRGQEARLRCSPMKGHSHVYWYRQLPEEGLKFMVYLQKENIIDESGMPKERFSAEFPKEGPSILRIQQVVRGDSAAYFCASSTGSGYGYTFGSGTRLTVV.

V is TRBV15 and J is TRBJ1-1; no clear D gene. The germline gives CDR1 LNHNV, CDR2 YYDKDF (reference sequence). V lost 0 bases and J 1 base, leaving 9 bases between the germline ends. This CDR3 spans 15 amino acids. The CDR3 sequence is CATSREPGRNTEAFF. The CDR3 DNA reads as TGTGCCACCAGCAGAGAACCCGGGAGGAACACTGAAGCTTTCTTT. The entire variable domain, with the rest obtained from reference TRBV15 and TRBJ1-1, is as follows: DAMVIQNPRYQVTQFGKPVTLSCSQTLNHNVMYWYQQKSSQAPKLLFHYYDKDFNNEADTPDNFQSRRPNTSFCFLDIRSPGLGDTAMYLCATSREPGRNTEAFFGQGTRLTVV.

This clone appeared a few times. The chain employs TRBV13 and TRBJ2-3, with TRBD2 as a possible D gene (6 bases). Germline V CDR1 and CDR2: PRHDT, FYEKMQ (reference sequence). Between the trimmed V and J ends, which lost 6 bases and 7 bases, there was a span of 17 bases. The CDR3 consists of 14 residues. CDR3 sequence: CASRHLGGPHTQYF. CDR3 bases: TGTGCCAGCAGACATCTGGGAGGCCCTCATACGCAGTATTTT.

This clone turned up a few times. This chain connects TRBV10-3 to TRBJ1-5; tentative D call: TRBD1 (5 bases). The CDR3 loop spans 15 amino acids. Trimming cost V 2 bases and J 7 bases, with 15 bases left between them. CDR1 and CDR2 from the germline V gene are ENHRY and SYGVKD. The CDR3 spells CAISENPGGTQPQHF. CDR3 sequence (DNA): TGTGCCATCAGTGAGAACCCGGGGGGTACACAGCCCCAGCATTTT.

Turning to this clone: The junction and the germline gene differ at one end; a read error may be behind it. This sequence joins TRBV30 and TRBJ2-2; 8 positions match TRBD1. There are 14 residues in the CDR3. Germline V gives CDR1 GTSNPN, CDR2 SVGIG (reference sequence). The CDR3 DNA reads as TGTGCCTGGGCCAGGACAGGGAACCCCGGGGAGCTGTTTTTT. Translated: CAWARTGNPGELFF. The variable domain in full, completed from reference TRBV30 and TRBJ2-2, reads SQTIHQWPATLVQPVGSPLSLECTVEGTSNPNLYWYRQAAGRGLQLLFYSVGIGQISSEVPQNLSASRPQDRQFILSSKKLLLSDSGFYLCAWARTGNPGELFFGEGSRLTVL.

This chain uses TRBV2 with TRBJ2-7; TRBD2 matches 8 bases. J was trimmed by 3 bases and V by 4 bases; bases with no gene match: 8. The germline gives CDR1 SNHLY, CDR2 FYNNEI. The CDR3 totals 15 residues. The CDR3 DNA is TGTGCCAGCAGTGGGAGTGAAGCGGGGGACTACGAGCAGTACTTC. It encodes CASSGSEAGDYEQYF.

The rearrangement joins TRBV5-1 to TRBJ1-1; TRBD1 is a possible D gene (5 bases). The V gene's germline CDR1 is SGHRS and CDR2 YFSETQ. This CDR3 has 14 amino acids. Trimming cost V 1 base and J 1 base, with 8 bases left between them. CDR3 DNA sequence: TGCGCCAGCAGCTTGCTGGGGCCGAACACTGAAGCTTTCTTT. This encodes CASSLLGPNTEAFF.

The chain recombines TRBV6-5 with TRBJ2-7, with a weak D call TRBD1 (6 bases). This CDR3 is 12 amino acids long. Germline V gives CDR1 MNHEY, CDR2 SVGAGI. Trimming took 6 bases from V and 2 from J, leaving 8 bases between them. CDR3 sequence reads: CASSRTAYEQYF. The CDR3 bases are TGTGCCAGCAGCCGGACAGCCTACGAGCAGTACTTC.

The chain employs TRBV15 and TRBJ1-2; D is ambiguous. CDR1 is LNHNV and CDR2 is YYDKDF in the germline V gene (reference sequence). This CDR3 contains 13 residues. V was trimmed by 5 bases and J by 7 bases, leaving 14 bases between them. CDR3 region: CATSYREGRGYTF. The CDR3 DNA follows: TGTGCCACCAGCTACCGGGAAGGTCGTGGCTACACCTTC.

The count of this clone is one. The rearrangement links TRBV5-4 to TRBJ1-2; weak D call: TRBD1 (6 bases). Germline CDR1 reads SGHNT; CDR2 reads YYREEE (reference sequence). CDR3 length: 13 residues. The V end was cut by 5 bases, the J end by 2 bases, with 10 bases between. CDR3 sequence (DNA): TGTGCCAGCAGTTCTACAGGGAACTATGGCTACACCTTC. Translation: CASSSTGNYGYTF. The whole variable domain, remainder taken from reference TRBV5-4 and TRBJ1-2, is ETGVTQSPTHLIKTRGQQVTLRCSSQSGHNTVSWYQQALGQGPQFIFQYYREEENGRGNFPPRFSGLQFPNYSSELNVNALELDDSALYLCASSSTGNYGYTFGSGTRLTVV.

The chain uses TRBV19 and TRBJ1-5; D gene uncertain. V was clipped by 1 base and J by 8 bases, with 12 bases between them. There are 14 residues in the CDR3. The germline V gene encodes CDR1 LNHDA and CDR2 SQIVND (reference sequence). Here the CDR3 reads CASSIASRMEPQHF. In DNA form, the CDR3 reads TGTGCCAGTAGTATAGCAAGCAGGATGGAGCCCCAGCATTTT.

V is TRBV7-2 and J is TRBJ2-7; D might be TRBD2 (6 bases). The germline V gene encodes CDR1 SGHTA and CDR2 FQGNSA. The CDR3 covers 15 residues. V lost 6 bases and J 4 bases, leaving 19 bases between the germline ends. For the CDR3, the DNA is TGTGCCAGCAGACCTTATCCGCGGGGCGCATACGAGCAGTACTTC. Its protein is CASRPYPRGAYEQYF.

This chain joins TRBV5-1 and TRBJ2-1; D gene unclear. CDR3 size: 14 residues. Germline V CDR1 and CDR2: SGHRS, YFSETQ. The germline V and J ends were trimmed by 0 bases and 5 bases, with 9 bases remaining between them. As DNA, the CDR3 is TGCGCCAGCAGCTTGGTCACACAAAACAATGAGCAGTTCTTC. Protein sequence: CASSLVTQNNEQFF. The full variable domain, completed using reference TRBV5-1 and TRBJ2-1, is KAGVTQTPRYLIKTRGQQVTLSCSPISGHRSVSWYQQTPGQGLQFLFEYFSETQRNKGNFPGRFSGRQFSNSRSEMNVSTLELGDSALYLCASSLVTQNNEQFFGPGTRLTVL.

The chain employs TRBV7-9 and TRBJ1-1; TRBD1 aligns across 8 bases. J lost 7 bases, V lost 4 bases, and 8 bases had no gene match. The germline V gene has CDR1 SEHNR and CDR2 FQNEAQ (reference sequence). The CDR3 runs to 14 residues. The CDR3 is CASSYPRDRGEAFF. In DNA, the CDR3 is TGTGCCAGCAGCTATCCCCGAGACAGGGGTGAAGCTTTCTTT.